This T cell receptor (beta chain) was captured in a study of neurological immune-mediated disorders. Synthesis of cDNA was carried out by template-switch 5'RACE. The reaction used 10-nucleotide random UMIs. A single record per CDR3 protein comes from TCRdb applying MiXCR to the 5' RACE reads. The sample lists 28,000 or so distinct CDR3 sequences, roughly 15% occurring once. In this sample, this clonotype turned up many times. This TCR was recovered from a man in his sixties or seventies in good health. The sample taken for sequencing was PBMCs.

CDR3 coding DNA: TGCAGTGCTAGAACCCGGGAGGGGGCTTTCTTT. This encodes CSARTREGAFF. The rearrangement joins TRBV20-1 to TRBJ1-1; D possibly corresponds to TRBD1 (5 bases). The CDR3 loop spans 11 amino acids. The V and J ends lost 2 bases and 11 bases respectively, with 12 bases between them. Germline V lookup: CDR1 DFQATT, CDR2 SNEGSKA (reference sequence).